This T cell receptor beta chain came from a study of CD8+ T cells in alopecia areata. Reverse transcription of extracted RNA yielded cDNA, which provided the sequencing template. TCRdb's table, derived via immunoSEQ multiplex PCR, lists solely in-frame clones and lacks some. This sample has approximately 190,000 clones, with 58% found just once. Indicated treatment: oral pan-JAK inhibitor, 5-10 mg twice daily. The CDR3 covers 15 residues. Trimming took off 0 bases at V and 8 bases at J, with 16 bases between the two ends. Germline assignment: CDR1 LGHNA and CDR2 YNFKEQ. Sequencing used CD4+ T cells sorted from blood, obtained at week 24, from a patient treated with tofacitinib. The chain recombines TRBV4-2 with TRBJ1-2; tentatively, D is TRBD1 (6 bases). The sequence derives from a human donor with alopecia areata. DNA of the CDR3: TGTGCCAGCAGCCAAGATCTAACAGGGCGGGGCGGCTACACCTTC. Translation gives CASSQDLTGRGGYTF.